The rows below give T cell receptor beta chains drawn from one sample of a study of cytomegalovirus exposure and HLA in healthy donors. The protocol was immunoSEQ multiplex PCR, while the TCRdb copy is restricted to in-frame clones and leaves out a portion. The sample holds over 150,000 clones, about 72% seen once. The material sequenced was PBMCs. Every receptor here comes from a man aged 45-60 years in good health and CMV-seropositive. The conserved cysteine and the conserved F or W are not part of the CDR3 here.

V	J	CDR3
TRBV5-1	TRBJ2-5	ASTQAGSRETQY
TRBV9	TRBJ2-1	ASSVGTSGGADNEQF
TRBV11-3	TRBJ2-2	ASSPTGSGELF
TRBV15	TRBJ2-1	ATSRGDSSYNEQF
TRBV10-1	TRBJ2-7	ASSKGQAHSYEQY
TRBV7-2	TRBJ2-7	ASSSRGTYPYEQY
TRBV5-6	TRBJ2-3	ASSGRRVSTDTQY
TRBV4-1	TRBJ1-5	ASSQQTEHSNQPQH
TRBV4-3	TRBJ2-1	ASSQDPPAGGPSYNEQF
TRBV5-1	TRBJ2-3	ASSLRGAGTDTQY
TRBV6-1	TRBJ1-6	ASQGARSPLH
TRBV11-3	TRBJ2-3	ASSPRGTDTQY
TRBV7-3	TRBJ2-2	ASSPTSGPGELF
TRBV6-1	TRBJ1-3	ASRKDRLENTIY
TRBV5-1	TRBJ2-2	ASRQGADTGELF
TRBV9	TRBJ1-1	ASSVGVDWNTEAF
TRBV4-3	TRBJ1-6	ASSRALDTYNSPLH
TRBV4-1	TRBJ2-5	ASSQIRGGLQETQY
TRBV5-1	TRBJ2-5	ASSLGQGLAGRETQY
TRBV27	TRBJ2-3	ASSSVLGTSGGAANTQY
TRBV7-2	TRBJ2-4	ASSLPQGAYSPQNIQY
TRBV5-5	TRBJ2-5	ASSLVGGRLGQETQY